This TCR beta chain is from a study of CD8 T cells in Susac syndrome. The ends lost 6 bases at V and 8 bases at J; junction bases unmatched: 7. There are 13 residues in the CDR3. TCR beta sequencing covered blood CD8+ and CD4+ T cells. Negative isolation yielded CD4+ and CD8+ T cells, and FACS enriched TEMRA cells. RNA amounts of about 0.5 to 1 ug underwent reverse transcription with random hexamers. TCRdb reprocessed the immunoSEQ multiplex PCR reads with MiXCR, giving one entry per CDR3 protein. Among around 71,000 distinct CDR3 sequences listed, around 96% were seen once. This TCR derives from a human donor with multiple sclerosis. What was sequenced was CD4+ T cells from PBMCs. The chain employs TRBV12-3 or TRBV12-4 and TRBJ1-2, with 9 positions matching TRBD1. The CDR3 here is CASSPRDREGYTF. The DNA for the CDR3 is TGTGCCAGCAGCCCCCGGGACAGGGAAGGCTACACCTTC.